Here is one TCR beta chain with its context. The data derive from a study of blood T cell repertoires in COVID-19. Study background: Both acute and convalescent COVID-19 samples were obtained from the United States, Italy and Spain. T cells, B-cell-depleted T cells, or PBMCs supplied cDNA or gDNA.

Seattle's enrolled individuals joined amid active infection and were then monitored longitudinally. V lost 0 bases and J lost 0, with 13 bases in between. CDR1 is SGHDT and CDR2 is YYEEEE in the germline V gene. The CDR3 has 17 amino acids. In the authors' methods: Estimates of nucleated cell counts were drawn from the amplification of reference gene primers. Profiled with immunoSEQ multiplex PCR; TCRdb holds only in-frame clones, not every one. That table gives V, J and clone size, and the DNA gave D and trimming. The sample has tens of thousands of clones, 80% to 90% seen once. The V and J genes are TRBV5-6 and TRBJ1-3; unclear D gene. The clonotype was recovered from a woman older than 75 with COVID-19, enrolled during active disease. The specimen was peripheral blood. The CDR3 nucleotides read TGTGCCAGCAGCTTGGATATTGGAGGGATCTCTGGAAACACCATATATTTT. Protein sequence: CASSLDIGGISGNTIYF.